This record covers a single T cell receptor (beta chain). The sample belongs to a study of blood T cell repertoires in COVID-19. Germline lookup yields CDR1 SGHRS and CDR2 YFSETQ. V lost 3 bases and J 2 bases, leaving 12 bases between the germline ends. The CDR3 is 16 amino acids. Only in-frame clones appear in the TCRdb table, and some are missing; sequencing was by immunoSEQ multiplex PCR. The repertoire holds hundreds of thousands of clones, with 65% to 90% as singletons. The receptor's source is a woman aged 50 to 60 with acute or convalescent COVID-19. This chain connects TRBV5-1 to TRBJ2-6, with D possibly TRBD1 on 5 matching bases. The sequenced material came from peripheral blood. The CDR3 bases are TGCGCCAGCAGCTCAACGGACACCGCTGGGGCCAACGTCCTGACTTTC. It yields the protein CASSSTDTAGANVLTF.